There are a few counts of the clone carrying this T cell receptor beta chain. The antigen is not known. This sample was taken from a study of T cells after yellow fever vaccination. Germline CDR1 is SNHLY and CDR2 is FYNNEI. V lost 6 bases, J lost 0 bases, and 9 bases lay in between. This CDR3 spans 13 amino acids. Study-wide points: Any FACS-sorted repertoire could hold abundant clonotypes that contaminate it from the bulk population.

MiXCR, applied by TCRdb to the 5' RACE reads, yields one record per CDR3 protein. In the table there are some 170,000 distinct CDR3 sequences, about a tenth of which are singletons. The sample consisted of CD8+ T cells sorted from PBMCs, taken 45 days after the yellow fever booster vaccination. This TCR was recovered from a young man who received the YFV17D yellow fever vaccine. V gene TRBV2 combines with J gene TRBJ2-7; possible D gene TRBD2, 5 bases. This CDR3 is CASRARGSYEQYF. The CDR3 nucleotides read TGTGCCAGCAGGGCCCGGGGCTCCTACGAGCAGTACTTC.